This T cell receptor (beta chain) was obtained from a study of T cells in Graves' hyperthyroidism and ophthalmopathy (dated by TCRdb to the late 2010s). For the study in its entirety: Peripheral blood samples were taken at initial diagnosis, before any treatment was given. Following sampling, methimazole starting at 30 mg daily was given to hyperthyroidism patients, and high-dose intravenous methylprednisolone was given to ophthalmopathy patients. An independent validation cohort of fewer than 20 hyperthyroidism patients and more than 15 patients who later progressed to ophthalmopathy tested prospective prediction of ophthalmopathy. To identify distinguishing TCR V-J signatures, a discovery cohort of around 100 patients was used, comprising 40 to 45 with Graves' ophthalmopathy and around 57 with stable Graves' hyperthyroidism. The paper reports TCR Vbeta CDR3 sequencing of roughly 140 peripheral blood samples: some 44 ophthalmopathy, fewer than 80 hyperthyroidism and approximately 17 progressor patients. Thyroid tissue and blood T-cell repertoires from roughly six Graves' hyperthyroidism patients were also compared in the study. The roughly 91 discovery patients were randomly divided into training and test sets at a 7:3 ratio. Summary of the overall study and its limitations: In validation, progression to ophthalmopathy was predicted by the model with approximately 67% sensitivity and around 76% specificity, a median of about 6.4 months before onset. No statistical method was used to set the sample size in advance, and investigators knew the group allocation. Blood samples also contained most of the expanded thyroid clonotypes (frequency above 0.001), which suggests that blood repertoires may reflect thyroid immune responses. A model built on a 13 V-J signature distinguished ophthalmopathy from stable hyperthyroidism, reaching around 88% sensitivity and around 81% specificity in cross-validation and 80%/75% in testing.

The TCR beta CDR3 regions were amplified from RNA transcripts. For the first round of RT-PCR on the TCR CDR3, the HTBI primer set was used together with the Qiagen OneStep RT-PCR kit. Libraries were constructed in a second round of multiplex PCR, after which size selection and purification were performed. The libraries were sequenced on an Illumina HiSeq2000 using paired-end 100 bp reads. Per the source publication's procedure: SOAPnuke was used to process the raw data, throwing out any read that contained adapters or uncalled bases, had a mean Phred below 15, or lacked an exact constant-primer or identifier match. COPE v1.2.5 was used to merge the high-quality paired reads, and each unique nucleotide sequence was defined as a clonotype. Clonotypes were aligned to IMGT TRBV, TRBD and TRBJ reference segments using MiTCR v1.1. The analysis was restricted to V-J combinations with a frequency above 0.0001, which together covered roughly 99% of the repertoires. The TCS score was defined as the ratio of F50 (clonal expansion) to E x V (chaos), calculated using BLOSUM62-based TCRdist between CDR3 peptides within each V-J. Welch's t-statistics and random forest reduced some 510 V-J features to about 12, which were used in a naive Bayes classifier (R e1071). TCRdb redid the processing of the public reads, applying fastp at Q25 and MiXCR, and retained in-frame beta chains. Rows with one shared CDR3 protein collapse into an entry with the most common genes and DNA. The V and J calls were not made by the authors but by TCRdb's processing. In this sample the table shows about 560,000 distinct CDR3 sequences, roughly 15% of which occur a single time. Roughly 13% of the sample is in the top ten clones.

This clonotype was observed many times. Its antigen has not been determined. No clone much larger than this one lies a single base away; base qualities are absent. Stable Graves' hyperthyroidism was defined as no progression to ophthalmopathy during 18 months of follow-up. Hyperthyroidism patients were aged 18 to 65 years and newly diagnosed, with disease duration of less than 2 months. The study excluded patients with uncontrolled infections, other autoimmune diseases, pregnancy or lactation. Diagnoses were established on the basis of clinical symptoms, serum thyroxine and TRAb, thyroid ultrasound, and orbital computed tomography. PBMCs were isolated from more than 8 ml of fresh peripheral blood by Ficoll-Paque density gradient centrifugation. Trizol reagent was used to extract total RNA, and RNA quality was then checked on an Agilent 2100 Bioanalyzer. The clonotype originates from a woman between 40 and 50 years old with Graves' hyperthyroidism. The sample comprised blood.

The DNA sequence is given as TGTGCCAGCAGCTTAGGGGTCCTTGCTACACATCAAGAGACCCAGTACTTC. Protein translation: CASSLGVLATHQETQYF. Recombination linked TRBV11-2 to TRBJ2-5; confidence is insufficient to name the D gene. Based on the germline V gene, the CDR1 and CDR2 sequences are SGHAT and FQNNGV. V is cut by 1 base and J by 2 bases, and the space between the germline ends is 17 bases. The cysteine opens and the phenylalanine closes a CDR3 of 17 amino acids. CDR3 DNA only is kept here, 51 bases in frame from base 1.